The 23 T cell receptor beta chains in this list originate from one sample, sequenced in a study of T cells expressing NK-cell markers. From its re-call of the 5' RACE reads, TCRdb lists each CDR3 protein once, without DNA. The sample has some 280,000 distinct CDR3 sequences. Sample: blood T cells: a sorted CD56 or NKG2C T cell subset, CD4+ or CD8+ T cells, or bulk PBMC T cells (not recorded which). The receptors were sampled from a man in his late teens or twenties in good health.

The V and J genes are TRBV5-1 and TRBJ2-3; as DNA is missing, the TRBD1 call by TCRdb cannot be tested. CDR1 is SGHRS, CDR2 YFSETQ, per germline. This CDR3 has 12 residues. CDR3 protein: CASQRGTDTQYF.

V and J are TRBV6-1 and TRBJ2-5; absent DNA, TCRdb's TRBD2 call cannot be checked. The CDR3 is 14 amino acids. The germline gives CDR1 MNHNS, CDR2 SASEGT. CDR3 sequence: CASSDQAGLKTQYF.

The chain recombines TRBV29-1 with TRBJ1-2; TCRdb designates TRBD1, a call that cannot be tested without DNA. Germline V gene lookup returns CDR1 SQVTM and CDR2 ANQGSEA. This CDR3 has 14 amino acids. The CDR3 loop is CSVEVLGRVNGYTF.

The rearrangement joins TRBV10-3 to TRBJ2-1; TCRdb calls TRBD2, which cannot be checked without DNA. This CDR3 is built from 14 residues. Germline V gives CDR1 ENHRY, CDR2 SYGVKD. The CDR3 sequence: CAISSGTRRDEQFF.

This chain connects TRBV7-9 to TRBJ2-2; TCRdb's D gene call, TRBD2, goes unchecked for lack of DNA. The CDR3 loop spans 17 amino acids. Germline V gene data show CDR1 as SEHNR and CDR2 as FQNEAQ (reference sequence). The CDR3 protein is CASSTESTSGNTGELFF.

The chain couples TRBV28 to TRBJ2-6. Germline V gene lookup returns CDR1 MDHEN and CDR2 SYDVKM. The CDR3 length is 15 residues. The CDR3 region is CASGSLVSGANVLTF.

CDR3 sequence: CATSRPLANHNEQFF. V gene TRBV15 combines with J gene TRBJ2-1; as DNA is missing, the TRBD2 call by TCRdb cannot be tested. The CDR3 runs 15 residues. CDR1 and CDR2 (germline): LNHNV, YYDKDF (reference sequence).

The chain links TRBV20-1 to TRBJ2-7; TCRdb gives TRBD2 as the D gene, but with no DNA this cannot be confirmed. This CDR3 is built from 18 residues. Per the germline V gene, CDR1 is DFQATT and CDR2 is SNEGSKA (reference sequence). CDR3 sequence reads: CSAGIPRGLAKHSYEQYF.

The chain carries TRBV3-1 and TRBJ2-1; TCRdb's D call of TRBD2 is untestable without DNA. This CDR3 contains 16 residues. CDR1 and CDR2 from the germline V gene are LGHDT and YNNKEL (reference sequence). This chain's CDR3 is CASSQDFTGAYNEQFF.

The V gene is TRBV19, the J gene TRBJ2-1; TCRdb selects TRBD2, and the lack of DNA leaves this call unchecked. This CDR3 comprises 18 residues. CDR1 LNHDA and CDR2 SQIVND come from the germline V gene (reference sequence). CDR3 amino acids: CASSSPGLAGGLMDEQFF.

The chain employs TRBV4-1 and TRBJ2-1; TCRdb selects TRBD1, and the lack of DNA leaves this call unchecked. Germline CDR1 MGHRA, CDR2 YSYEKL. The CDR3 contains 13 residues. CDR3 residues: CASSQEGGNEQFF.

This sequence joins TRBV5-1 and TRBJ2-1; TCRdb returns TRBD1, unconfirmable since there is no DNA. Looked up from germline, CDR1 is SGHRS and CDR2 is YFSETQ. This CDR3 region has 14 residues. The CDR3 sequence: CASSSLQQQGVGFF.

This chain connects TRBV2 to TRBJ1-1; the TRBD1 assignment by TCRdb is unverifiable without DNA. The CDR3 runs to 12 residues. Germline V lookup: CDR1 SNHLY, CDR2 FYNNEI. CDR3 sequence: CASRPGNTEAFF.

The chain carries TRBV9 and TRBJ2-2. Germline CDR1 SGDLS, CDR2 YYNGEE. The CDR3 runs to 16 residues. CDR3 residues: CASSVYGTPNTGELFF. Full variable domain (rest looked up from reference TRBV9 and TRBJ2-2): DSGVTQTPKHLITATGQRVTLRCSPRSGDLSVYWYQQSLDQGLQFLIQYYNGEERAKGNILERFSAQQFPDLHSELNLSSLELGDSALYFCASSVYGTPNTGELFFGEGSRLTVL.

The chain combines TRBV29-1 with TRBJ2-1; as DNA is missing, the TRBD2 call by TCRdb cannot be tested. Germline values: CDR1 SQVTM, CDR2 ANQGSEA. The CDR3 consists of 14 residues. This CDR3 is CSAVQAGVGNEQFF.

The chain links TRBV19 to TRBJ2-1; TCRdb's D gene call, TRBD2, goes unchecked for lack of DNA. CDR1 LNHDA and CDR2 SQIVND come from the germline V gene (reference sequence). The CDR3 contains 15 residues. This CDR3 reads CASSVAGGLYNEQFF.

CDR3 loop: CASSVGSGNTIYF. The chain employs TRBV9 and TRBJ1-3. Germline CDR1 reads SGDLS; CDR2 reads YYNGEE. The CDR3 length is 13 residues. Variable domain in full (rest from reference TRBV9 and TRBJ1-3): DSGVTQTPKHLITATGQRVTLRCSPRSGDLSVYWYQQSLDQGLQFLIQYYNGEERAKGNILERFSAQQFPDLHSELNLSSLELGDSALYFCASSVGSGNTIYFGEGSWLTVV.

V and J are TRBV5-1 and TRBJ2-7; TCRdb gives TRBD2 as the D gene, but with no DNA this cannot be confirmed. In germline, CDR1 is SGHRS, CDR2 YFSETQ. The CDR3 extends over 20 amino acids. The CDR3 sequence: CASSSPTGSSGALKSYEQYF.

This chain uses TRBV10-3 with TRBJ2-7; TCRdb lists TRBD1, though no DNA is available to test this call. The CDR3 is 13 amino acids. The germline V gene has CDR1 ENHRY and CDR2 SYGVKD. CDR3: CAITGQGVYEQYF.

This sequence joins TRBV11-1 and TRBJ2-1; TCRdb picks TRBD2, but there is no DNA to check that call. From germline, CDR1 is SGHAT and CDR2 FQDESV (reference sequence). CDR3 size: 18 residues. Here the CDR3 reads CASSSPPRLAGGRNEQFF.

The chain employs TRBV20-1 and TRBJ2-1; as DNA is missing, the TRBD2 call by TCRdb cannot be tested. This CDR3 has 14 residues. Per the germline V gene, CDR1 is DFQATT and CDR2 is SNEGSKA (reference sequence). The CDR3 loop is CSASVAGGLNEQFF.

V usage is TRBV10-3 and J usage is TRBJ2-5; the TRBD2 assignment by TCRdb is unverifiable without DNA. The CDR3 is 14 residues long. The germline V gene has CDR1 ENHRY and CDR2 SYGVKD. CDR3: CAISAGLIKETQYF.

The rearrangement uses TRBV24-1 and TRBJ1-4. The CDR3 is 14 amino acids. The germline V gene has CDR1 KGHDR and CDR2 SFDVKD. CDR3 region: CATSAADAGEKLFF.